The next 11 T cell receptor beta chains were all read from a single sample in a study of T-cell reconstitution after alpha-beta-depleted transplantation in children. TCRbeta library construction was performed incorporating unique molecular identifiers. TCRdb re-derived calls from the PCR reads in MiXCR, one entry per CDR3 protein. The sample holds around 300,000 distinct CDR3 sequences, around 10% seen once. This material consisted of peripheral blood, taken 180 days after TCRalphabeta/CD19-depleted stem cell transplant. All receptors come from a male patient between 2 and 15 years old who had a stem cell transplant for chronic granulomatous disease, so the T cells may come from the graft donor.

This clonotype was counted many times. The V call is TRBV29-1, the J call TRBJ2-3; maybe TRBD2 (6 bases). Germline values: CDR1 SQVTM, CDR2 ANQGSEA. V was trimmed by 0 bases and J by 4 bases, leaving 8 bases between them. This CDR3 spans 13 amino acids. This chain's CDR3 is CSVEEDYSDTQYF. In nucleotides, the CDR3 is TGCAGCGTTGAAGAGGACTATTCAGATACGCAGTATTTT.

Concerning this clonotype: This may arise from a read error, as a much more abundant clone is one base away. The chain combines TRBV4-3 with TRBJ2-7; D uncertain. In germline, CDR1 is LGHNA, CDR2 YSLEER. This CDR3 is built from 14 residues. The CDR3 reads CACSLGPLVPEQYF. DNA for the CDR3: TGCGCCTGCAGCCTCGGCCCACTCGTACCGGAGCAGTACTTC.

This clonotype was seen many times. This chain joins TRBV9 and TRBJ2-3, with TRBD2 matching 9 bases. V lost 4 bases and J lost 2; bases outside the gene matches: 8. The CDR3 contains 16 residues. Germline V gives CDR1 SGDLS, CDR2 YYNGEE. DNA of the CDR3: TGTGCCAGCAGCCGGGGACTAGCTGATTCCACAGATACGCAGTATTTT. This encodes CASSRGLADSTDTQYF.

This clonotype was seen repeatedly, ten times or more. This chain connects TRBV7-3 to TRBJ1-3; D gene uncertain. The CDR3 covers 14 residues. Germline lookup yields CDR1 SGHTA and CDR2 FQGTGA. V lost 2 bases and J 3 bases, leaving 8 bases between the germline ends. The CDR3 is CASSLDPYGNTIYF. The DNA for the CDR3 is TGTGCCAGCAGCTTAGACCCATATGGAAACACCATATATTTT.

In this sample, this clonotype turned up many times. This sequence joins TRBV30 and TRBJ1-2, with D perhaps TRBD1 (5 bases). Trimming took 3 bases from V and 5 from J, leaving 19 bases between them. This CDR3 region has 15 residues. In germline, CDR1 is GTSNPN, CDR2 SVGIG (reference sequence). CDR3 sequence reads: CAWRGRDGLTYGYTF. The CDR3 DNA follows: TGTGCCTGGAGGGGGAGGGACGGCCTCACTTATGGCTACACCTTC.

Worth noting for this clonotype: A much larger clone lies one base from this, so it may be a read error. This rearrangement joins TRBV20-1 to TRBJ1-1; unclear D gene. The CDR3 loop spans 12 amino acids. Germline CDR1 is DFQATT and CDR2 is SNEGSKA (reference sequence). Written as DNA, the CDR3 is TGCAGTGCCAATCCCCCGAACACTGGAGCTTTCTTT. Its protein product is CSANPPNTGAFF.

The CDR3 region has the DNA TGTGCCAGCAGCCAACGTCTCCCCGGAGGGCCAAAAGACGAGCAGTTCTTC. Translating it yields CASSQRLPGGPKDEQFF. The chain carries TRBV3-1 and TRBJ2-1, with D possibly matching TRBD2 (6 bases). The CDR3 has 17 amino acids. Germline V gives CDR1 LGHDT, CDR2 YNNKEL (reference sequence). Trimming took off 2 bases at V and 10 bases at J, with 24 bases between the two ends.

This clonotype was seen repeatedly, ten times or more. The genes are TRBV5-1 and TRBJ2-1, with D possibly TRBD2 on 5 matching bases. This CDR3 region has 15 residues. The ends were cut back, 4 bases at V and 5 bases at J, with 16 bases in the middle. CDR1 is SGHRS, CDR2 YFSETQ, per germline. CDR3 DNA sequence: TGCGCCAGCAGCCCTCGGCCCCGGGGAAACAATGAGCAGTTCTTC. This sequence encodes CASSPRPRGNNEQFF.

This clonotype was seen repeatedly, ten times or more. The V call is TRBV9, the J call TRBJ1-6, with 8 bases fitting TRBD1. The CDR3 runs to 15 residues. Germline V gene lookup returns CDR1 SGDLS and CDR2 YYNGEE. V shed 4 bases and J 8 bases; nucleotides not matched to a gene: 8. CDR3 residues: CASSTDGTGYSPLHF. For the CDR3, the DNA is TGTGCCAGCAGCACCGACGGGACAGGCTATTCACCCCTCCACTTT.

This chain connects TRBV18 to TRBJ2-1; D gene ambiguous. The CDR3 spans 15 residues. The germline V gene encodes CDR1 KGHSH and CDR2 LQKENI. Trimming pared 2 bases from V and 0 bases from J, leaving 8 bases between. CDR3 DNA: TGTGCCAGCTCACCATACCTAAGCTCCTACAATGAGCAGTTCTTC. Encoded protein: CASSPYLSSYNEQFF. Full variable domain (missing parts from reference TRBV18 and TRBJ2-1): NAGVMQNPRHLVRRRGQEARLRCSPMKGHSHVYWYRQLPEEGLKFMVYLQKENIIDESGMPKERFSAEFPKEGPSILRIQQVVRGDSAAYFCASSPYLSSYNEQFFGPGTRLTVL.

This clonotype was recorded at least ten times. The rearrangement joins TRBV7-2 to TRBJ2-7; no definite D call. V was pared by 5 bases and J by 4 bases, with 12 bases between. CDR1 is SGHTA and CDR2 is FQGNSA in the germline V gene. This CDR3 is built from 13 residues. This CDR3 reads CASSPRTAYEQYF. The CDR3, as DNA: TGTGCCAGCAGCCCCCGGACCGCTTACGAGCAGTACTTC.